A selection of T cell receptor beta chains follows, all from one sample in a study of T cells in tuberculosis. Repertoires were generated with immunoSEQ multiplex PCR, while TCRdb's copy carries only in-frame clones and drops some. The sample shows roughly 28,000 clones, approximately 93% of them seen only once. The specimen was PBMCs. These receptors were collected from a donor aged 10-35 years with latent tuberculosis or without tuberculosis infection. The CDR3 runs from the conserved cysteine through the conserved F or W. A D gene is named only where the DNA matches it firmly. Size is omitted from some rows. Given values are once, few, many or a class for expanded clones.

D	size	V	J	CDR3	DNA
NA	NA	TRBV2	TRBJ1-1	CASTQEGNTEAFF	TGTGCCAGCACTCAAGAGGGGAACACTGAAGCTTTCTTT
NA	NA	TRBV2	TRBJ2-7	CASSEAWKQGLYEQYF	TGTGCCAGCAGTGAAGCCTGGAAACAGGGATTATACGAGCAGTACTTC
NA	NA	TRBV5-1	TRBJ1-2	CASSLAFEGRYYGYTF	TGCGCCAGCAGCTTGGCTTTCGAGGGCCGCTACTATGGCTACACCTTC
TRBD2	NA	TRBV7-3	TRBJ2-5	CASSLTSGGAETQYF	TGTGCCAGCAGCTTAACTAGCGGGGGGGCGGAGACCCAGTACTTC
TRBD2	NA	TRBV5-1	TRBJ2-3	CASSLTSEADTQYF	TGCGCCAGCAGCTTGACTAGCGAGGCAGATACGCAGTATTTT
TRBD2	NA	TRBV4-3	TRBJ2-3	CASSQGVAGGPDTQYF	TGCGCCAGCAGCCAAGGGGTAGCGGGGGGTCCAGATACGCAGTATTTT
NA	NA	TRBV19	TRBJ1-1	CASSMLPGEDTEAFF	TGTGCCAGTAGTATGCTCCCGGGGGAGGACACTGAAGCTTTCTTT
NA	NA	TRBV27	TRBJ2-1	CASSLTQAPFQFF	TGTGCCAGCAGCCTTACTCAGGCCCCTTTTCAGTTCTTC
NA	NA	TRBV28	TRBJ1-5	CASSRRGGSNQPQHF	TGTGCCAGCAGTCGAAGAGGAGGTAGCAATCAGCCCCAGCATTTT
NA	NA	TRBV4-2	TRBJ1-2	CASSQQSGVGYTF	TGTGCCAGCAGCCAGCAGTCGGGGGTTGGCTACACCTTC
TRBD2	once	TRBV7-9	TRBJ2-3	CASAPGGVSTDTQYF	TGTGCCAGCGCTCCGGGGGGGGTTAGCACAGATACGCAGTATTTT
TRBD1	NA	TRBV27	TRBJ2-1	CASRAGGSYNEQFF	TGTGCCAGCAGGGCAGGGGGCTCCTACAATGAGCAGTTCTTC
NA	NA	TRBV6-1	TRBJ2-7	CASSEEEGNSSYEQYF	TGTGCCAGCAGTGAAGAGGAGGGAAACAGCTCCTACGAGCAGTACTTC
NA	NA	TRBV6-4	TRBJ1-1	CASSESGRTEAFF	TGTGCCAGCAGTGAATCAGGAAGGACTGAAGCTTTCTTT
TRBD1	NA	TRBV27	TRBJ1-2	CASTTLQGAGGYTF	TGTGCCAGCACCACCCTACAGGGGGCAGGCGGCTACACCTTC
NA	once	TRBV14	TRBJ2-7	CASSQDRPRGLEQYF	TGTGCCAGCAGCCAAGATCGTCCCCGCGGTCTCGAGCAGTACTTC
TRBD1	NA	TRBV2	TRBJ2-7	CASSEGKGAQYEQYF	TGTGCCAGCAGTGAGGGTAAGGGGGCGCAATACGAGCAGTACTTC
NA	NA	TRBV7-2	TRBJ2-2	CASSFSGDTGELFF	TGTGCCAGCAGCTTTTCAGGCGACACCGGGGAGCTGTTTTTT
NA	once	TRBV7-3	TRBJ2-1	CASSSLAGNYNEQFF	TGTGCCAGCAGCTCGCTTGCCGGGAACTACAATGAGCAGTTCTTC
NA	NA	TRBV7-6	TRBJ1-4	CASSLNGAGVDAPTNEKLFF	TGTGCCAGCAGCTTAAATGGTGCGGGGGTAGATGCGCCAACTAATGAAAAACTGTTTTTT
TRBD2	NA	TRBV4-1	TRBJ2-1	CASSQAGTSGYNEQFF	TGCGCCAGCAGCCAGGCCGGGACTAGCGGTTACAATGAGCAGTTCTTC
TRBD1	few	TRBV27	TRBJ1-2	CASSTSTGAGYGYTF	TGTGCCAGCAGTACCTCGACAGGGGCCGGCTATGGCTACACCTTC
TRBD1	NA	TRBV27	TRBJ2-1	CASSLSSRTLPGGEQFF	TGTGCCAGCAGTTTATCAAGCCGGACCCTCCCAGGGGGTGAGCAGTTCTTC
NA	once	TRBV6-5	TRBJ2-7	CASSSLTANEQYF	TGTGCCAGCAGTTCCTTAACAGCTAACGAGCAGTACTTC
NA	NA	TRBV15	TRBJ2-1	CATSRVESDEQFF	TGTGCCACCAGCAGAGTTGAGAGCGATGAGCAGTTCTTC
NA	NA	TRBV7-2	TRBJ2-3	CASSLEWGLSGSGDTQYF	TGTGCCAGCAGCTTAGAGTGGGGCCTGAGCGGGTCGGGAGATACGCAGTATTTT
TRBD1	NA	TRBV19	TRBJ1-3	CASTRTGIFSGNTIYF	TGTGCCAGTACCCGGACAGGGATTTTCTCTGGAAACACCATATATTTT
NA	NA	TRBV28	TRBJ1-3	CASSWGRGGNTIYF	TGTGCCAGCAGTTGGGGGCGTGGGGGAAACACCATATATTTT
NA	NA	TRBV21-1	TRBJ2-7	CASSQQRKGGLVNYEQYF	TGTGCCAGCAGCCAACAGAGGAAGGGCGGGTTAGTAAACTACGAGCAGTACTTC
NA	NA	TRBV18	TRBJ2-2	CASSSPASSDTGELFF	TGTGCCAGCTCCAGTCCGGCTAGCTCAGACACCGGGGAGCTGTTTTTT
NA	NA	TRBV2	TRBJ2-1	CASSENRESYNEQFF	TGTGCCAGCAGTGAGAACAGGGAGTCCTACAATGAGCAGTTCTTC